This TCR beta chain was sequenced in a study of Ad26.COV2.S vaccination and SARS-CoV-2 variants. Study findings and constraints: With respect to non-spike TCR breadth, vaccine and placebo recipients were similar. There was reportedly substantial breadth in spike-specific CD8+ and CD4+ T cell responses after vaccination.

Sequencing was performed with immunoSEQ multiplex PCR; in TCRdb, only in-frame clones are kept and a portion is missing. In the table there are 510,000 or so clones, 70% to 90% of which are singletons. Regarding treatment: around 19 received Ad26.COV2.S at low or high dose, single or two shots; 5 received placebo; per-sample allocation not given. The samples date from day 63 after the first vaccine or placebo injection. As concerns this clone: Antigen specificity is unknown.

The CDR3 spans 17 residues. Trimming took 4 bases from V and 9 from J, leaving 26 bases between them. CDR1 and CDR2 from the germline V gene are SGHRS and YFSETQ. This TCR came from a person aged 18-65 years who received the Ad26.COV2.S COVID-19 vaccine or a placebo. The starting material was peripheral blood, obtained in a trial of Ad26.COV2.S vaccine versus placebo. The gene calls are TRBV5-1 and TRBJ2-1; TRBD1 is a possible D gene (6 bases). The CDR3, as DNA: TGCGCCAGCAGCCCAGGTGGGTCGGATATGAGGGGGAGTGAGCAGTTCTTC. It translates to CASSPGGSDMRGSEQFF. Variable domain in full (rest from reference TRBV5-1 and TRBJ2-1): KAGVTQTPRYLIKTRGQQVTLSCSPISGHRSVSWYQQTPGQGLQFLFEYFSETQRNKGNFPGRFSGRQFSNSRSEMNVSTLELGDSALYLCASSPGGSDMRGSEQFFGPGTRLTVL.